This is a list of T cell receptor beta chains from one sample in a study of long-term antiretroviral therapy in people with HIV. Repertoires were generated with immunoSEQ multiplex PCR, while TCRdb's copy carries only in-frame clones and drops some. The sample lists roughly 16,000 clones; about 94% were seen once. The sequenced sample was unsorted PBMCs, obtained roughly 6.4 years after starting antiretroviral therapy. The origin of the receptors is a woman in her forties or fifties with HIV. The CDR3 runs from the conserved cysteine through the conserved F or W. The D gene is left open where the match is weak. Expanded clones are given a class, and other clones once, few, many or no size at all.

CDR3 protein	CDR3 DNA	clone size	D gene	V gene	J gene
CASSLDRGAEAFF	TGTGCCAGCAGCTTGGACAGGGGCGCTGAAGCTTTCTTT	once	TRBD1	TRBV6-5	TRBJ1-1
CASSEDHKEPFFGAFF	TGTGCCAGCAGTGAAGACCACAAGGAACCCTTCTTTGGAGCTTTCTTT	once	NA	TRBV6-1	TRBJ1-1
CASSGEGAQPQHF	TGTGCCAGCAGTGGGGAGGGGGCGCAGCCCCAGCATTTT	once	TRBD1	TRBV2	TRBJ1-5
CASSLEGTAGETQYF	TGTGCCAGCAGCTTAGAGGGGACAGCAGGGGAGACCCAGTACTTC	NA	TRBD1	TRBV11-3	TRBJ2-5
CASSIAGRASGANVLTF	TGTGCCAGTAGTATAGCCGGCAGGGCGTCTGGGGCCAACGTCCTGACTTTC	NA	NA	TRBV19	TRBJ2-6
CASSPGLAGRNEQFF	TGTGCCAGCTCACCCGGACTAGCGGGCAGGAATGAGCAGTTCTTC	NA	TRBD2	TRBV18	TRBJ2-1
CASSLSAGLNEKLFF	TGTGCCAGCAGCTTGTCGGCAGGCCTAAATGAAAAACTGTTTTTT	NA	NA	TRBV5-4	TRBJ1-4
CASSLVGGINTGELFF	TGTGCCAGCAGCTTAGTAGGTGGAATTAACACCGGGGAGCTGTTTTTT	NA	NA	TRBV7-9	TRBJ2-2
CASGVTGLTETQYF	TGTGCCAGCGGGGTGACAGGGTTGACGGAGACCCAGTACTTC	NA	TRBD1	TRBV6-5	TRBJ2-5
CASSLPEAGYNEQFF	TGTGCCAGCAGCCTACCCGAAGCGGGATACAATGAGCAGTTCTTC	NA	TRBD2	TRBV7-9	TRBJ2-1
CASSVGASGQPNYGYTF	TGTGCCAGCAGCGTAGGTGCTTCGGGACAGCCCAACTATGGCTACACCTTC	once	TRBD1	TRBV9	TRBJ1-2
CASSSGTVRPLHF	TGCGCCAGCAGCTCCGGGACAGTCCGACCCCTCCACTTT	NA	TRBD1	TRBV5-1	TRBJ1-6
CASSLAGVGGELFF	TGTGCCAGCAGCTTAGCGGGAGTCGGCGGGGAGCTGTTTTTT	NA	NA	TRBV7-8	TRBJ2-2